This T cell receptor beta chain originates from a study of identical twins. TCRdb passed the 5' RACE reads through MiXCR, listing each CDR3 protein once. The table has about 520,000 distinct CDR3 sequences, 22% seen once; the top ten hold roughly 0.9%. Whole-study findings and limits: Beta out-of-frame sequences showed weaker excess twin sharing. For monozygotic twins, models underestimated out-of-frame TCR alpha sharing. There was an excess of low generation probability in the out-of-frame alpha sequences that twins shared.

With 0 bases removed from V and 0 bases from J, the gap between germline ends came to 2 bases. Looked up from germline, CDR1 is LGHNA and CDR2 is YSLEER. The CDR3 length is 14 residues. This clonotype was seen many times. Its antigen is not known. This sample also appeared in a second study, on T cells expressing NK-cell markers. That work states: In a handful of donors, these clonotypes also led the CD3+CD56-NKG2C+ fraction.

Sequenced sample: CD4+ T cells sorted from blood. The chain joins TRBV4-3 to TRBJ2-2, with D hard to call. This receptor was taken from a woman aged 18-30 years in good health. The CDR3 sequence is CASSQESNTGELFF. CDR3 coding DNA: TGCGCCAGCAGCCAAGAGTCGAACACCGGGGAGCTGTTTTTT.